The next 32 T cell receptor beta chains were all read from a single sample in a study of cytomegalovirus exposure and HLA in healthy donors. PCR amplification relied on 60 Vbeta primers (plus 13 Jbeta primers). Sequencing was performed with immunoSEQ multiplex PCR; in TCRdb, only in-frame clones are kept and a portion is missing. Of about 200,000 clones listed, 75% to 80% are singletons. The sequenced sample consisted of PBMCs. The receptors stem from a male donor in good health and CMV-seronegative.

Comments on this clone: Other nucleotide sequences in the sample specify the same CDR3. The gene calls are TRBV4-3 and TRBJ2-3, with TRBD2 identical over 12 bases. This CDR3 spans 16 amino acids. The germline V gene has CDR1 LGHNA and CDR2 YSLEER. V shed 2 bases, J shed 3 bases, and the junction held 3 bases outside the gene matches. CDR3 loop: CASSQLAGGSTDTQYF. The CDR3 bases are TGCGCCAGCAGCCAACTAGCGGGGGGGTCTACAGATACGCAGTATTTT.

The V call is TRBV27, the J call TRBJ2-3, with a possible D match to TRBD2 (5 bases). With 3 bases removed from V and 4 bases from J, the gap between germline ends came to 11 bases. There are 14 residues in the CDR3. Germline V CDR1 and CDR2: MNHEY, SMNVEV (reference sequence). The DNA of the CDR3 is TGTGCCAGCAGTTTGAGAGGGTTTGCAGATACGCAGTATTTT. Its protein product is CASSLRGFADTQYF.

This chain joins TRBV28 and TRBJ1-2, with 8 bases identical to TRBD1. Per germline, CDR1 MDHEN and CDR2 SYDVKM. This CDR3 comprises 15 residues. J lost 5 bases, V lost 3 bases, and 8 bases had no gene match. CDR3 bases: TGTGCCAGCAGTTTTACCGACAGGGGAGTTTATGGCTACACCTTC. Amino acid sequence: CASSFTDRGVYGYTF.

This clone was counted between two and nine times. V usage is TRBV9 and J usage is TRBJ2-4, with TRBD2 matching over 7 bases. The CDR3 spans 18 residues. The germline CDR1 and CDR2 sequences are SGDLS and YYNGEE. V lost 2 bases to trimming and J lost 2 bases; unmatched junction nucleotides: 13. CDR3 residues: CASSVGGGPPLTKNIQYF. The CDR3 DNA follows: TGTGCCAGCAGCGTGGGGGGAGGGCCGCCCCTAACCAAAAACATTCAGTACTTC. The full variable domain, its missing parts supplied by reference TRBV9 and TRBJ2-4, is DSGVTQTPKHLITATGQRVTLRCSPRSGDLSVYWYQQSLDQGLQFLIQYYNGEERAKGNILERFSAQQFPDLHSELNLSSLELGDSALYFCASSVGGGPPLTKNIQYFGAGTRLSVL.

The rearrangement uses TRBV19 and TRBJ2-7; TRBD1 is a possible D gene (7 bases). V lost 3 bases and J lost 7, with 22 bases in between. The CDR3 totals 16 residues. From germline, CDR1 is LNHDA and CDR2 SQIVND (reference sequence). CDR3 sequence: CASSIDLETGTWEQYF. Here the CDR3 DNA reads TGTGCCAGTAGTATCGACCTGGAGACAGGGACTTGGGAGCAGTACTTC.

This chain uses TRBV9 with TRBJ2-1, with 7 positions matching TRBD2. V was pared by 7 bases and J by 1 base, with 2 bases of the junction left unmatched. Germline V gene lookup returns CDR1 SGDLS and CDR2 YYNGEE. This CDR3 has 13 residues. The CDR3 loop is CASGGGSYNEQFF. The CDR3 nucleotides read TGTGCCAGCGGGGGAGGGTCCTACAATGAGCAGTTCTTC.

V is TRBV4-1 and J is TRBJ2-7; D is unresolved. Germline V gene sequence: CDR1 MGHRA, CDR2 YSYEKL. V was shortened by 4 bases and J by 1 base, with 11 bases between the two germline ends. This CDR3 spans 14 amino acids. DNA of the CDR3: TGCGCCAGCAGCCGAATAGCCGATTCCTACGAGCAGTACTTC. Its protein is CASSRIADSYEQYF.

The rearrangement links TRBV4-3 to TRBJ1-3; D unresolved. Germline V lookup: CDR1 LGHNA, CDR2 YSLEER. This CDR3 spans 16 amino acids. V was shortened by 0 bases and J by 3 bases, with 12 bases between the two germline ends. CDR3 sequence: CASSQDAALFGNTIYF. CDR3 nucleotides: TGCGCCAGCAGCCAAGATGCGGCTCTCTTTGGAAACACCATATATTTT.

The chain links TRBV5-1 to TRBJ2-3; 7 bases match TRBD2. The CDR3 covers 14 residues. V gave up 3 bases and J gave up 2 bases; unmatched junction bases: 3. Germline V gives CDR1 SGHRS, CDR2 YFSETQ. The CDR3 loop reads CASSWGGNTDTQYF. DNA of the CDR3: TGCGCCAGCAGCTGGGGGGGGAACACAGATACGCAGTATTTT.

As DNA, the CDR3 is TGCGCCAGCAGCAGCCCGGAGGGTACAGATACGCAGTATTTT. It is translated as CASSSPEGTDTQYF. The chain carries TRBV5-1 and TRBJ2-3; maybe TRBD2 (6 bases). CDR1 is SGHRS, CDR2 YFSETQ, per germline. CDR3 length: 14 amino acids. Trimming pared 4 bases from V and 3 bases from J, leaving 12 bases between.

The chain links TRBV29-1 to TRBJ1-2; 9 positions match TRBD1. CDR1 SQVTM and CDR2 ANQGSEA come from the germline V gene. V lost 6 bases, J lost 4 bases, and 9 bases stayed unmatched. The CDR3 has 14 amino acids. The CDR3 coding sequence is TGCAGCGTCGCGCACAGGGGGCAAGGCTATGGCTACACCTTC. Its translation: CSVAHRGQGYGYTF. The full variable domain, completed using reference TRBV29-1 and TRBJ1-2, is SAVISQKPSRDICQRGTSLTIQCQVDSQVTMMFWYRQQPGQSLTLIATANQGSEATYESGFVIDKFPISRPNLTFSTLTVSNMSPEDSSIYLCSVAHRGQGYGYTFGSGTRLTVV.

This clone was counted once. The genes are TRBV19 and TRBJ2-3, with D possibly TRBD1 on 5 matching bases. Germline CDR1 reads LNHDA; CDR2 reads SQIVND (reference sequence). Trimming left V 7 bases short and J 5 bases short, with 16 bases between. The CDR3 is 14 amino acids. The CDR3 DNA reads TGTGCCAGTACCAGACAGCCGGGCGTAGATACGCAGTATTTT. Translated, it gives CASTRQPGVDTQYF.

The rearrangement links TRBV19 to TRBJ1-4; D is undetermined. V was shortened by 6 bases and J by 7 bases, with 21 bases between the two germline ends. The CDR3 length is 16 residues. In germline, CDR1 is LNHDA, CDR2 SQIVND (reference sequence). For the CDR3, the DNA is TGTGCCAGTAGCCAAACCCATCGGCTAGTAATTGAAAAACTGTTTTTT. As protein: CASSQTHRLVIEKLFF.

The V and J genes are TRBV5-4 and TRBJ2-7; 11 positions agree with TRBD2. Germline CDR1 is SGHNT and CDR2 is YYREEE (reference sequence). The CDR3 runs 16 residues. J was trimmed by 0 bases and V by 1 base; bases with no gene match: 3. The CDR3 is CASSLPSGGYSYEQYF. The CDR3 DNA reads TGTGCCAGCAGCTTGCCTAGCGGGGGGTACTCCTACGAGCAGTACTTC.

This chain connects TRBV23-1 to TRBJ1-3, with 9 bases matching TRBD1. TRBV23-1 qualifies as an ORF whose function is uncertain. V was pared by 6 bases and J by 1 base, with 7 bases of the junction left unmatched. CDR3 length equals 16 residues. Written as DNA, the CDR3 is TGCGCCAGCAGCCTAAAGGGGACAGGGTCTGGAAACACCATATATTTT. Translated, it gives CASSLKGTGSGNTIYF.

V usage is TRBV18 and J usage is TRBJ1-1; tentative D call: TRBD1 (5 bases). Trimming cost V 6 bases and J 7 bases, with 12 bases left between them. The V gene's germline CDR1 is KGHSH and CDR2 LQKENI. This CDR3 spans 12 amino acids. The chain's CDR3 is CASSIQGSEAFF. Written as DNA, the CDR3 is TGTGCCAGCTCCATCCAGGGCAGTGAAGCTTTCTTT. Using reference TRBV18 and TRBJ1-1 for the parts outside the CDR3, the full variable domain is NAGVMQNPRHLVRRRGQEARLRCSPMKGHSHVYWYRQLPEEGLKFMVYLQKENIIDESGMPKERFSAEFPKEGPSILRIQQVVRGDSAAYFCASSIQGSEAFFGQGTRLTVV.

The chain couples TRBV2 to TRBJ2-2, with D possibly matching TRBD2 (6 bases). Trimming stripped 6 bases from V and 6 bases from J, with 11 bases between. The CDR3 runs to 13 residues. Per the germline V gene, CDR1 is SNHLY and CDR2 is FYNNEI. This CDR3 reads CASRKTSSGELFF. CDR3 in DNA: TGTGCCAGCAGAAAGACTAGTTCCGGGGAGCTGTTTTTT. Drawing the rest from reference TRBV2 and TRBJ2-2, the complete variable domain is EPEVTQTPSHQVTQMGQEVILRCVPISNHLYFYWYRQILGQKVEFLVSFYNNEISEKSEIFDDQFSVERPDGSNFTLKIRSTKLEDSAMYFCASRKTSSGELFFGEGSRLTVL.

V is TRBV6-5 and J is TRBJ1-1, with TRBD1 identical over 7 bases. Unmatched junction bases numbered 3, after V lost 4 bases and J lost 1 base. The germline V gene has CDR1 MNHEY and CDR2 SVGAGI. The CDR3 totals 14 residues. DNA for the CDR3: TGTGCCAGCAGTTTGGGGACAGCGAACACTGAAGCTTTCTTT. It specifies CASSLGTANTEAFF.

V usage is TRBV13 and J usage is TRBJ2-7; the match to TRBD2 covers 8 bases. CDR1 PRHDT and CDR2 FYEKMQ come from the germline V gene (reference sequence). The V gene end was trimmed by 2 bases and the J gene end by 2 bases; junction bases not matched to a gene: 5. This CDR3 has 15 residues. This CDR3 is CASSLLRGAPYEQYF. CDR3 coding DNA: TGTGCCAGCAGCTTATTGCGGGGGGCCCCCTACGAGCAGTACTTC.

The chain links TRBV6-6 to TRBJ2-3; 8 positions match TRBD2. CDR3 length: 13 amino acids. CDR1 is MNHNY, CDR2 SVGAGI, per germline (reference sequence). The ends lost 6 bases at V and 5 bases at J; junction bases unmatched: 4. The CDR3 DNA sequence: TGTGCCAGCAGGGTAGCGGGGATAGATACGCAGTATTTT. Translation gives CASRVAGIDTQYF.

This clone was counted many times. The chain joins TRBV7-8 to TRBJ2-1; TRBD1 agrees at 8 bases. The CDR3 covers 14 residues. The V segment lost 2 bases and the J segment 5 bases; nucleotides outside the gene matches: 2. CDR1 is SGHVS and CDR2 is FQNEAQ in the germline V gene. As DNA, the CDR3 is TGTGCCAGCAGCTTAAACAGGGGGAACAATGAGCAGTTCTTC. The encoded protein is CASSLNRGNNEQFF.

This chain uses TRBV10-3 with TRBJ2-3; D is undetermined. Trimming cost V 6 bases and J 0 bases, with 7 bases left between them. This CDR3 region has 13 residues. Germline V gene data show CDR1 as ENHRY and CDR2 as SYGVKD. The CDR3 DNA follows: TGTGCCATCAGGTCGGAGAGCACAGATACGCAGTATTTT. Protein product: CAIRSESTDTQYF.

The rearrangement joins TRBV28 to TRBJ1-5; 10 bases agree with TRBD1. This CDR3 has 15 amino acids. The trim removed 6 bases at V and 2 bases at J, leaving 4 bases unmatched. The germline V gene has CDR1 MDHEN and CDR2 SYDVKM. CDR3 bases: TGTGCCAGCAGAGGACAGGGGGAGGGCAATCAGCCCCAGCATTTT. Its protein product is CASRGQGEGNQPQHF.

CDR3 sequence (DNA): TGTGCCAGCACTTATCGGACAGGGTACAATGAAAAACTGTTTTTT. Its protein is CASTYRTGYNEKLFF. This chain links TRBV6-5 with TRBJ1-4, with 8 bases fitting TRBD1. The CDR3 sequence is 15 residues long. Germline-derived CDR1 and CDR2 are MNHEY and SVGAGI. Trimming cost V 7 bases and J 5 bases; bases outside gene matches: 9.

V and J are TRBV5-6 and TRBJ2-2; possibly TRBD2 for D (6 bases). The CDR3 loop spans 14 amino acids. From germline, CDR1 is SGHDT and CDR2 YYEEEE. Deletions cut 4 bases from V and 4 bases from J, with 11 bases between. The CDR3 DNA reads as TGTGCCAGCAGCATGCCCGGGGGCACCGGGGAGCTGTTTTTT. Protein product: CASSMPGGTGELFF.

The chain employs TRBV20-1 and TRBJ1-1; D remains unclear. The CDR3 covers 11 residues. V was pared by 3 bases and J by 11 bases, with 13 bases between. The V gene's germline CDR1 is DFQATT and CDR2 SNEGSKA (reference sequence). As DNA, the CDR3 is TGCAGTGCTAGTTCGGGTGTCGGGGCTTTCTTT. Amino acids: CSASSGVGAFF.

This clone has a handful of counts. CDR3 in DNA: TGTGCCAGCAGTTGGGGACAGGGAGGGTACACTGAAGCTTTCTTT. As protein: CASSWGQGGYTEAFF. The chain is built from TRBV28 and TRBJ1-1; 9 nucleotides align to TRBD1. Germline V lookup: CDR1 MDHEN, CDR2 SYDVKM. The ends lost 4 bases at V and 3 bases at J; junction bases unmatched: 6. The CDR3 has 15 amino acids.

V gene TRBV9 combines with J gene TRBJ2-3, with 15 positions matching TRBD2. Trimming at V came to 4 bases and at J to 11 bases, leaving 11 bases not matched to a gene. The CDR3 extends over 16 amino acids. Germline values: CDR1 SGDLS, CDR2 YYNGEE. CDR3 residues: CASSPQGLAGGRMQYF. In DNA form, the CDR3 reads TGTGCCAGCAGCCCCCAGGGACTAGCGGGGGGTAGGATGCAGTATTTT.

This chain uses TRBV10-1 with TRBJ1-1, with D possibly TRBD1 on 5 matching bases. Trimming stripped 6 bases from V and 5 bases from J, with 13 bases between. The CDR3 contains 13 residues. Germline values: CDR1 WNHNN, CDR2 SYGVQD (reference sequence). The CDR3 sequence: CASRGQRRTEAFF. The CDR3 DNA is TGCGCCAGCAGGGGGCAGCGACGGACTGAAGCTTTCTTT.

The V gene is TRBV5-4, the J gene TRBJ2-1; TRBD2 matches at 8 bases. J lost 5 bases, V lost 7 bases, and 11 bases had no gene match. This CDR3 is built from 15 residues. CDR1 SGHNT and CDR2 YYREEE come from the germline V gene (reference sequence). CDR3 nucleotide sequence: TGTGCCAGCGCTACGGGACTAGGGCCAAACAATGAGCAGTTCTTC. This translates into CASATGLGPNNEQFF.

The CDR3 region has the DNA TGTGCCAGCAGCCCTGGACAGGGGGGGACAGATACGCAGTATTTT. It translates to CASSPGQGGTDTQYF. The chain uses TRBV7-2 and TRBJ2-3; 10 positions match TRBD1. Per the germline V gene, CDR1 is SGHTA and CDR2 is FQGNSA. The V and J ends lost 5 bases and 3 bases, in that order; junction bases with no gene match: 5. The CDR3 contains 15 residues.

This clone was seen once. The rearrangement joins TRBV28 to TRBJ1-5; maybe TRBD1 (5 bases). Trimming cost V 6 bases and J 2 bases, with 17 bases left between them. CDR1 and CDR2 (germline): MDHEN, SYDVKM. The CDR3 is 16 amino acids. In DNA, the CDR3 is TGTGCCAGCAGCGAATCGGGGGTATTGGGCAATCAGCCCCAGCATTTT. This translates into CASSESGVLGNQPQHF.